These T cell receptor beta chains were read from a single sample in a study of T cells in Graves' hyperthyroidism and ophthalmopathy. MiXCR, run by TCRdb on the multiplex PCR reads, gives a single entry per CDR3 protein. Seen here are 640,000 or so distinct CDR3 sequences, 14% observed once, and the top ten hold less than 9%. The material sequenced was blood. All receptors come from a woman aged 18-29 years with Graves' ophthalmopathy. Both conserved end residues are trimmed from each CDR3. Size is stated for part of the rows, as once, few or many counts, or as a class when the clone is expanded.

CDR3 protein: ASSYSKQDRSYEQY
J gene: TRBJ2-7
V gene: TRBV6-2/TRBV6-3
clone size: many
CDR3 length: 14

CDR3 protein: AWSATASRGEQF
J gene: TRBJ2-1
V gene: TRBV30
clone size: few
CDR3 length: 12

CDR3 protein: ASNGQGWYTGELF
J gene: TRBJ2-2
V gene: TRBV19
clone size: NA
CDR3 length: 13

CDR3 protein: ASSLEPGLAGERETQY
J gene: TRBJ2-5
V gene: TRBV7-8
clone size: many
CDR3 length: 16

CDR3 protein: AISGQASQETQY
J gene: TRBJ2-5
V gene: TRBV10-3
clone size: many
CDR3 length: 12

CDR3 protein: ASSLRGERRV
J gene: TRBJ2-1
V gene: TRBV28
clone size: few
CDR3 length: 10

CDR3 protein: ARRGQETQY
J gene: TRBJ2-5
V gene: TRBV12-5
clone size: many
CDR3 length: 9

CDR3 protein: ASSIGVITEAF
J gene: TRBJ1-1
V gene: TRBV7-9
clone size: many
CDR3 length: 11

CDR3 protein: ASSLGTGREKLF
J gene: TRBJ1-4
V gene: TRBV13
clone size: few
CDR3 length: 12

CDR3 protein: AWSMSYTEAF
J gene: TRBJ1-1
V gene: TRBV30
clone size: many
CDR3 length: 10

CDR3 protein: SVEDQDSLPPYNEQF
J gene: TRBJ2-1
V gene: TRBV29-1
clone size: many
CDR3 length: 15

CDR3 protein: ASSRTLAALYEQY
J gene: TRBJ2-7
V gene: TRBV14
clone size: NA
CDR3 length: 13

CDR3 protein: ASSLGTGHYNEQF
J gene: TRBJ2-1
V gene: TRBV5-1
clone size: many
CDR3 length: 13

CDR3 protein: ASSGGTGGNYGYT
J gene: TRBJ1-2
V gene: TRBV6-1
clone size: NA
CDR3 length: 13

CDR3 protein: ASSERDRASQETQY
J gene: TRBJ2-5
V gene: TRBV6-1
clone size: few
CDR3 length: 14

CDR3 protein: ASSFVTGQKTQY
J gene: TRBJ2-5
V gene: TRBV7-9
clone size: NA
CDR3 length: 12

CDR3 protein: ASSLAQGRLYEQY
J gene: TRBJ2-7
V gene: TRBV7-9
clone size: many
CDR3 length: 13

CDR3 protein: SVETSGWGVNEQF
J gene: TRBJ2-1
V gene: TRBV29-1
clone size: many
CDR3 length: 13

CDR3 protein: ASSQVGTGDTQY
J gene: TRBJ2-3
V gene: TRBV4-1
clone size: NA
CDR3 length: 12

CDR3 protein: ASSPFTGLAVPEQY
J gene: TRBJ2-7
V gene: TRBV6-1
clone size: NA
CDR3 length: 14

CDR3 protein: ASSSGQGGPYEQY
J gene: TRBJ2-7
V gene: TRBV18
clone size: many
CDR3 length: 13

CDR3 protein: SDSGGLTDTQY
J gene: TRBJ2-3
V gene: TRBV20-1
clone size: many
CDR3 length: 11

CDR3 protein: ASSSGHDFPNSPLH
J gene: TRBJ1-6
V gene: TRBV28
clone size: many
CDR3 length: 14